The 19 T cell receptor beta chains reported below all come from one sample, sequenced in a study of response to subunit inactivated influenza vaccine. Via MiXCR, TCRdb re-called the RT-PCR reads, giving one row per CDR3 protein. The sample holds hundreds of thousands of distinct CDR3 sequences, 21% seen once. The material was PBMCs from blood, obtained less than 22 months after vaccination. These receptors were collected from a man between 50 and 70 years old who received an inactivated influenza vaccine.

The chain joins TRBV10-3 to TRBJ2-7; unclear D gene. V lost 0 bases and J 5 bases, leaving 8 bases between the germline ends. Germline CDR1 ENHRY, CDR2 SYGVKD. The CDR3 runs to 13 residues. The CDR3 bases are TGTGCCATCAGTGAGTCGATCGATAACGAGCAGTACTTC. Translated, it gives CAISESIDNEQYF.

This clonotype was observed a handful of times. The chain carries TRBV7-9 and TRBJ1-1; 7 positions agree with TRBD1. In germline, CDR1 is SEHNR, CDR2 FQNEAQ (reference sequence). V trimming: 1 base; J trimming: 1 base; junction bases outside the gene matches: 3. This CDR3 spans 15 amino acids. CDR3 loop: CASSLDGTANTEAFF. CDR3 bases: TGTGCCAGCAGCTTAGATGGGACAGCGAACACTGAAGCTTTCTTT.

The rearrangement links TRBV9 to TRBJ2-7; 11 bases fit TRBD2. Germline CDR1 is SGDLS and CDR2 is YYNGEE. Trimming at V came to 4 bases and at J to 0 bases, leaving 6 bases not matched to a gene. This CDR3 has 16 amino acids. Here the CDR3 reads CASSSRLAGISYEQYF. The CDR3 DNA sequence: TGTGCCAGCAGCTCCCGACTAGCGGGGATCTCCTACGAGCAGTACTTC. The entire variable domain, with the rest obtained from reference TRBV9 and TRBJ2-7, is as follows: DSGVTQTPKHLITATGQRVTLRCSPRSGDLSVYWYQQSLDQGLQFLIQYYNGEERAKGNILERFSAQQFPDLHSELNLSSLELGDSALYFCASSSRLAGISYEQYFGPGTRLTVT.

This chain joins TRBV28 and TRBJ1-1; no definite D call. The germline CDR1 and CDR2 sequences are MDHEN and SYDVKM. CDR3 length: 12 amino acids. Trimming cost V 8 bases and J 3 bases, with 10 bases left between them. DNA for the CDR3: TGTGCCAGCGCCCTTGTGGACACTGAAGCTTTCTTT. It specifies CASALVDTEAFF.

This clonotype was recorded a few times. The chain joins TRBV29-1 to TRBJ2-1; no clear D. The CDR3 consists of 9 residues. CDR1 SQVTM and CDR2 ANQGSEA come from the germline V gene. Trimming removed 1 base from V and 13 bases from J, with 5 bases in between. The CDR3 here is CSVEVPQFF. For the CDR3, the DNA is TGCAGCGTTGAAGTGCCCCAGTTCTTC.

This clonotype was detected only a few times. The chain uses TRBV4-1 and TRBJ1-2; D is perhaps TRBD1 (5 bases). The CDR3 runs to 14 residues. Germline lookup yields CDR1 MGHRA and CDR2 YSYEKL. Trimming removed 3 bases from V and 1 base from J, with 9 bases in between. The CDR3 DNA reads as TGCGCCAGCAGCCACGGGACGGTTAACTATGGCTACACCTTC. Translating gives CASSHGTVNYGYTF.

The CDR3 nucleotides read TGTGCCAGCAGTTACGGGACAGGCAATTCACCCCTCCACTTT. It codes for CASSYGTGNSPLHF. V usage is TRBV27 and J usage is TRBJ1-6; TRBD1 agrees at 8 bases. CDR3 size: 14 residues. Per germline, CDR1 MNHEY and CDR2 SMNVEV (reference sequence). After removal of 4 bases from V and 7 bases from J, the junction contained 3 bases not matched to a gene.

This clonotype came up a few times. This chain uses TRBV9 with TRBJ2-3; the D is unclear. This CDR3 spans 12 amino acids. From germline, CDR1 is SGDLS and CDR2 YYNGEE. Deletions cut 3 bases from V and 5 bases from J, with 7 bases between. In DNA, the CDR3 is TGTGCCAGCAGCGCCCCCGGAGATACGCAGTATTTT. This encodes CASSAPGDTQYF.

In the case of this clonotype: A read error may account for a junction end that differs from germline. For the CDR3, the DNA is TGTGCCAGCACCTTACTGACCGGGACAGGGCTTTACAATGAGCAGTTCTTC. This sequence encodes CASTLLTGTGLYNEQFF. The chain joins TRBV7-2 to TRBJ2-1, with TRBD1 matching 9 bases. The CDR3 is 17 amino acids. CDR1 is SGHTA, CDR2 FQGNSA, per germline.

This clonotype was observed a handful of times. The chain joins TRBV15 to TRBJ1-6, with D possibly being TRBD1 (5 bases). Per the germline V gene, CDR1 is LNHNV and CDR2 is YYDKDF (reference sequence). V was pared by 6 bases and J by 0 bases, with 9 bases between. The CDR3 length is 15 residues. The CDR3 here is CATRYRSSYNSPLHF. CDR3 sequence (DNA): TGTGCCACCAGGTACAGGAGCTCCTATAATTCACCCCTCCACTTT.

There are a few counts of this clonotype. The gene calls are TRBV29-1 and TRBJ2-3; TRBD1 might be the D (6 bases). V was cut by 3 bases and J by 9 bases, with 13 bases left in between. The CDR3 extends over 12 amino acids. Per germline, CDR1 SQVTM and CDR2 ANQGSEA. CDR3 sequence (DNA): TGCAGCGTTGAGGATTTAGGGGGAACGCAGTATTTT. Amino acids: CSVEDLGGTQYF.

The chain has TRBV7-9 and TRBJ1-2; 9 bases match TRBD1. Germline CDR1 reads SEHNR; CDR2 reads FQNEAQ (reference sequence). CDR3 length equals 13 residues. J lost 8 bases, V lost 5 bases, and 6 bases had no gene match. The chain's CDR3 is CASSRGQGTGYTF. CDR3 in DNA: TGTGCCAGCAGCCGAGGACAGGGGACCGGCTACACCTTC.

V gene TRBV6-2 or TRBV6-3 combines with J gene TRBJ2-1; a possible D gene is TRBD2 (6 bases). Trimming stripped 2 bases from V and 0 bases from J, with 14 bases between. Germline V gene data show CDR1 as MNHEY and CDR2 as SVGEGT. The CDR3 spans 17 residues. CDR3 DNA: TGTGCCAGCAGTTACCGGGCGGGAATAAGCTCCTACAATGAGCAGTTCTTC. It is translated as CASSYRAGISSYNEQFF.

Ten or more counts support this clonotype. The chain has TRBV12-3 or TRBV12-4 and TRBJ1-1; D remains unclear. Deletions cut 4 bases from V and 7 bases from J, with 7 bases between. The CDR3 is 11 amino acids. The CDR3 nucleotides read TGTGCCAGCAGTTACGGCGGTGAAGCTTTCTTT. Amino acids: CASSYGGEAFF.

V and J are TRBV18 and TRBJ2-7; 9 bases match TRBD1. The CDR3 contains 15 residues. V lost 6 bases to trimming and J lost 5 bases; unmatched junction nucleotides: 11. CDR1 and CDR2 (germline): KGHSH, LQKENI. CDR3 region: CASSAQTGGMDEQYF. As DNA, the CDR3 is TGTGCCAGCTCGGCCCAGACAGGGGGAATGGACGAGCAGTACTTC.

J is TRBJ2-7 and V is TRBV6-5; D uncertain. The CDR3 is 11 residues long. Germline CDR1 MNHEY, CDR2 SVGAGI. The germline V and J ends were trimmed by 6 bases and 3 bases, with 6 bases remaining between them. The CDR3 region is CASSRLYEQYF. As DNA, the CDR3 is TGTGCCAGCAGCCGACTCTACGAGCAGTACTTC.

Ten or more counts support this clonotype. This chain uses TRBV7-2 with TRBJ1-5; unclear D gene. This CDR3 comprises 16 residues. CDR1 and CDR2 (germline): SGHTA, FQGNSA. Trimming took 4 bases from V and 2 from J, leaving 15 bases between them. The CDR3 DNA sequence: TGTGCCAGCAGCTCTCGCCTCGGGGATCGCAATCAGCCCCAGCATTTT. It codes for CASSSRLGDRNQPQHF.

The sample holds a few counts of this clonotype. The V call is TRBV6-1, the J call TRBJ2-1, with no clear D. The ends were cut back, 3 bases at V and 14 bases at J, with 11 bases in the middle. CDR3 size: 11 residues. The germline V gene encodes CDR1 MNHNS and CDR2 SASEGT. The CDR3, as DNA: TGTGCCAGCAGTGACGGGCCCGTGAAGTTCTTC. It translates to CASSDGPVKFF.

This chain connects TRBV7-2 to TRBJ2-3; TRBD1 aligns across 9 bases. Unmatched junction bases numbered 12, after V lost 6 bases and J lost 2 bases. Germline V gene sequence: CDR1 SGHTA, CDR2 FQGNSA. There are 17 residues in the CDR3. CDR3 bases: TGTGCCAGCAGGATCACACCGGGACAGGGACACACAGATACGCAGTATTTT. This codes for CASRITPGQGHTDTQYF.